Below are 7 T cell receptor beta chains sequenced from a single sample in a study of graft-versus-host responses after intestinal transplantation. TCRdb's copy holds only in-frame clones and misses some; the assay was immunoSEQ multiplex PCR. The sample holds 17,000 or so clones, less than 50% seen once. Responders labeled with CFSE (about 200,000) were plated with about 200,000 irradiated, violet-dye-labeled stimulators. Specimen: alloreactive CD8+ T cells from a mixed lymphocyte reaction culture, collected before intestinal transplant. Subset of the sample: CFSE-low proliferating T cells sorted from roughly six-day pre-transplant mixed lymphocyte reaction (GvH or HvG direction). These receptors were obtained from a human patient who received an intestinal transplant.

This clone was found a few times. The chain combines TRBV5-5 with TRBJ1-1, with D tentatively TRBD1 (6 bases). The germline V gene has CDR1 SGHKS and CDR2 YYEKEE (reference sequence). CDR3 length: 16 amino acids. The V end was cut by 2 bases, the J end by 8 bases, with 22 bases between. CDR3 in DNA: TGTGCCAGCAGCTTTAGAGGCCATGGGGCCGGGACAGAAGCTTTCTTT. Translating gives CASSFRGHGAGTEAFF. The variable domain in full, with the rest retrieved from reference TRBV5-5 and TRBJ1-1, is DAGVTQSPTHLIKTRGQQVTLRCSPISGHKSVSWYQQVLGQGPQFIFQYYEKEERGRGNFPDRFSARQFPNYSSELNVNALLLGDSALYLCASSFRGHGAGTEAFFGQGTRLTVV.

V gene TRBV19 combines with J gene TRBJ2-3; no reliable D call. CDR3 length: 13 residues. The germline V and J ends were trimmed by 3 bases and 2 bases, with 6 bases remaining between them. Looked up from germline, CDR1 is LNHDA and CDR2 is SQIVND (reference sequence). CDR3 protein: CASSIASTDTQYF. CDR3 DNA sequence: TGTGCCAGTAGTATCGCGTCCACAGATACGCAGTATTTT.

The chain joins TRBV7-9 to TRBJ2-7; 9 bases are a match to TRBD1. The CDR3 is made up of 14 amino acids. Trimming removed 7 bases from V and 4 bases from J; junction bases left unmatched: 8. Germline V gene data show CDR1 as SEHNR and CDR2 as FQNEAQ (reference sequence). The CDR3 region has the DNA TGTGCCAGCATCCCCGGGACAGGGAATTACGAGCAGTACTTC. Residues: CASIPGTGNYEQYF. Supplemented by reference TRBV7-9 and TRBJ2-7, the full variable domain reads DTGVSQNPRHKITKRGQNVTFRCDPISEHNRLYWYRQTLGQGPEFLTYFQNEAQLEKSRLLSDRFSAERPKGSFSTLEIQRTEQGDSAMYLCASIPGTGNYEQYFGPGTRLTVT.

This clone is a singleton in its sample. The rearrangement uses TRBV19 and TRBJ2-5, with D perhaps being TRBD1 or TRBD2 (6 bases each). CDR1 and CDR2 (germline): LNHDA, SQIVND (reference sequence). This CDR3 comprises 18 residues. Trimming removed 3 bases from V and 2 bases from J, with 22 bases in between. In DNA, the CDR3 is TGTGCCAGTAGTATCCCCACCGGGGGCAGGTTGGGTCAAGAGACCCAGTACTTC. Its protein product is CASSIPTGGRLGQETQYF.

J is TRBJ2-7 and V is TRBV4-1, with 10 bases fitting TRBD1. The CDR3 is 15 amino acids. CDR1 and CDR2 from the germline V gene are MGHRA and YSYEKL. Losses at the gene ends were 1 base for V and 3 bases for J; bases not matched to a gene: 3. In DNA, the CDR3 is TGCGCCAGCAGCCAAGCCAGGACAGGGGGCTACGAGCAGTACTTC. It codes for CASSQARTGGYEQYF.

The gene calls are TRBV23-1 and TRBJ2-1; 8 bases fit TRBD2. TRBV23-1 is identified as an open reading frame with a role that is uncertain. Germline trimming cut 0 bases from V and 4 bases from J; bases unmatched to any gene: 5. This CDR3 comprises 16 residues. The CDR3 sequence is CASSQSAGRDYNEQFF. The CDR3 nucleotides are TGCGCCAGCAGTCAATCGGCCGGGAGGGATTACAATGAGCAGTTCTTC.

The chain carries TRBV6-4 and TRBJ2-3; tentatively, D is TRBD2 (6 bases). Germline V gene sequence: CDR1 MRHNA, CDR2 SNTAGT. This CDR3 region has 15 residues. V was pared by 6 bases and J by 8 bases, with 21 bases between. The CDR3 DNA reads as TGTGCCAGCAGCCACTGGGGTAGCGGTGTGAGTACGCAGTATTTT. Protein: CASSHWGSGVSTQYF.